This passage covers 18 T cell receptor beta chains from one sample sequenced in a study of cytomegalovirus exposure and HLA in healthy donors. PCR involved 60 Vbeta and 13 Jbeta primers. TCRdb's table, derived via immunoSEQ multiplex PCR, lists solely in-frame clones and lacks some. This sample's table has more than 100,000 clones. Sequences were obtained from PBMCs. The receptors were gathered from a woman in her 40s in good health and CMV-seronegative.

This sequence joins TRBV5-4 and TRBJ1-2; 7 bases agree with TRBD1. CDR1 is SGHNT, CDR2 YYREEE, per germline (reference sequence). After removal of 4 bases from V and 1 base from J, the junction contained 1 base not matched to a gene. The CDR3 sequence is 13 residues long. The CDR3: CASSGDSNYGYTF. CDR3 bases: TGTGCCAGCAGCGGGGACAGTAACTATGGCTACACCTTC.

The chain has TRBV19 and TRBJ2-7, with TRBD2 matching over 10 bases. The length of the CDR3 is 15 residues. Germline CDR1 is LNHDA and CDR2 is SQIVND (reference sequence). V lost 4 bases, J lost 2 bases, and 5 bases stayed unmatched. In nucleotides, the CDR3 is TGTGCCAGTAGTAGGACTAGCGGAACGACCTACGAGCAGTACTTC. This translates into CASSRTSGTTYEQYF.

CDR3 coding DNA: TGTGCCAGCAGCCGTGGGGGGACTGAAGCTTTCTTT. This codes for CASSRGGTEAFF. The chain uses TRBV7-2 and TRBJ1-1; D is possibly TRBD1 (5 bases). V was cut by 5 bases and J by 5 bases, with 9 bases left in between. Germline V gives CDR1 SGHTA, CDR2 FQGNSA. The CDR3 sequence is 12 residues long.

The rearrangement links TRBV6-4 to TRBJ2-5; TRBD1 is a possible D gene (6 bases). Trimming removed 10 bases from V and 3 bases from J, with 18 bases in between. The germline gives CDR1 MRHNA, CDR2 SNTAGT. The CDR3 runs to 14 residues. The CDR3 region is CAIIGAQGKETQYF. CDR3 DNA sequence: TGTGCCATCATAGGAGCACAGGGAAAAGAGACCCAGTACTTC.

The genes are TRBV4-1 and TRBJ1-3; D unresolved. The CDR3 contains 15 residues. Trimming removed 0 bases from V and 3 bases from J, with 9 bases in between. Germline CDR1 reads MGHRA; CDR2 reads YSYEKL. In DNA form, the CDR3 reads TGCGCCAGCAGCCAAGAGAAGCCGGTTGGAAACACCATATATTTT. Amino acid sequence: CASSQEKPVGNTIYF.

Turning to this clone: The same CDR3 arises from other DNA sequences in this sample as well. The chain joins TRBV5-6 to TRBJ1-1, with D possibly being TRBD1 (5 bases). There are 13 residues in the CDR3. V lost 4 bases and J 1 base, leaving 8 bases between the germline ends. The germline V gene encodes CDR1 SGHDT and CDR2 YYEEEE. CDR3 nucleotide sequence: TGTGCCAGCAGCCCGGGGGGGAACACTGAAGCTTTCTTT. Translation: CASSPGGNTEAFF. Full variable domain (outside the CDR3, taken from reference TRBV5-6 and TRBJ1-1): DAGVTQSPTHLIKTRGQQVTLRCSPKSGHDTVSWYQQALGQGPQFIFQYYEEEERQRGNFPDRFSGHQFPNYSSELNVNALLLGDSALYLCASSPGGNTEAFFGQGTRLTVV.

The chain recombines TRBV7-2 with TRBJ2-5; TRBD2 aligns across 9 bases. This CDR3 spans 14 amino acids. The V and J ends lost 3 bases and 5 bases, in that order; junction bases with no gene match: 4. From germline, CDR1 is SGHTA and CDR2 FQGNSA. CDR3 sequence: CASSFQRGAETQYF. CDR3 coding DNA: TGTGCCAGCAGCTTCCAGCGGGGGGCGGAGACCCAGTACTTC.

CDR3 amino acids: CSVISRREGYNYGYTF. For the CDR3, the DNA is TGCAGCGTCATTTCCCGTCGGGAGGGGTATAACTATGGCTACACCTTC. The chain combines TRBV29-1 with TRBJ1-2; D may be TRBD1 (5 bases). The germline gives CDR1 SQVTM, CDR2 ANQGSEA. This CDR3 has 16 residues. Trimming cost V 6 bases and J 1 base, with 21 bases left between them.

The V and J genes are TRBV7-2 and TRBJ1-3; D is perhaps TRBD1 (6 bases). Per germline, CDR1 SGHTA and CDR2 FQGNSA. Trimming removed 2 bases from V and 7 bases from J, with 15 bases in between. CDR3 size: 15 residues. CDR3 sequence reads: CASSLPGQPGNTIYF. Written as DNA, the CDR3 is TGTGCCAGCAGCTTACCGGGACAACCGGGGAACACCATATATTTT.

On this clone itself: At one end the junction does not follow the germline gene, possibly because of a read error. The chain carries TRBV7-7 and TRBJ2-5; TRBD1 matches at 7 bases. CDR1 SSHAT and CDR2 FNYEAQ come from the germline V gene (reference sequence). The CDR3 is 14 residues long. CDR3: CASSLGQTQETQYF. The CDR3 nucleotides are TGTGCTAGCAGCTTGGGACAGACACAAGAGACCCAGTACTTC.

V usage is TRBV10-3 and J usage is TRBJ1-1, with D tentatively TRBD1 (5 bases). The V gene lost 6 bases and the J gene lost 5 bases, with 16 bases spanning the gap. The CDR3 totals 14 residues. Germline V gene lookup returns CDR1 ENHRY and CDR2 SYGVKD. CDR3 sequence (DNA): TGTGCCATCAGGTCGGGACCCGCGGGAACTGAAGCTTTCTTT. Translated: CAIRSGPAGTEAFF.

The V call is TRBV10-2, the J call TRBJ1-3, with no clear D. Germline lookup yields CDR1 WSHSY and CDR2 SAAADI. Trimming pared 8 bases from V and 6 bases from J, leaving 14 bases between. The CDR3 spans 13 residues. DNA of the CDR3: TGCGCCAGCCAACGGGGTAGAGAAAACACCATATATTTT. Translation: CASQRGRENTIYF.

The chain links TRBV11-2 to TRBJ1-1, with TRBD1 identical over 7 bases. Germline trimming cut 5 bases from V and 10 bases from J; bases unmatched to any gene: 10. CDR1 is SGHAT, CDR2 FQNNGV, per germline. CDR3 length: 13 amino acids. The CDR3: CASSMYRGMSAFF. CDR3 sequence (DNA): TGTGCCAGCAGCATGTACAGGGGAATGTCAGCTTTCTTT.

J is TRBJ1-2 and V is TRBV5-6; perhaps TRBD1 as D (5 bases). The V end was cut by 1 base, the J end by 0 bases, with 13 bases between. Germline V gene sequence: CDR1 SGHDT, CDR2 YYEEEE. The CDR3 has 16 amino acids. CDR3 amino acids: CASSLTGLRANYGYTF. CDR3 DNA: TGTGCCAGCAGCTTGACAGGCCTCAGGGCTAACTATGGCTACACCTTC.

This chain connects TRBV4-3 to TRBJ1-5; 8 bases fit TRBD1. This CDR3 has 17 amino acids. Germline V lookup: CDR1 LGHNA, CDR2 YSLEER. Germline trimming cut 0 bases from V and 6 bases from J; bases unmatched to any gene: 10. The CDR3 DNA reads TGCGCCAGCAGCCAAGACCCCGGACAGGGAGCGGGTCAGCCCCAGCATTTT. Residues: CASSQDPGQGAGQPQHF.

J is TRBJ1-4 and V is TRBV5-1, with D maybe TRBD1 (5 bases). Looked up from germline, CDR1 is SGHRS and CDR2 is YFSETQ. Trimming removed 3 bases from V and 0 bases from J, with 12 bases in between. CDR3 length: 16 residues. CDR3 region: CASSYQGSATNEKLFF. The CDR3 DNA follows: TGCGCCAGCAGCTACCAGGGATCGGCAACTAATGAAAAACTGTTTTTT. Full variable domain (rest looked up from reference TRBV5-1 and TRBJ1-4): KAGVTQTPRYLIKTRGQQVTLSCSPISGHRSVSWYQQTPGQGLQFLFEYFSETQRNKGNFPGRFSGRQFSNSRSEMNVSTLELGDSALYLCASSYQGSATNEKLFFGSGTQLSVL.

The CDR3 nucleotides read TGCGCCAGCAGTCAATTTGGTGAAAGAACAAACAATGAGCAGTTCTTC. It codes for CASSQFGERTNNEQFF. The V gene is TRBV23-1, the J gene TRBJ2-1; D is uncertain. TRBV23-1 is known as an ORF, though its function is uncertain. The CDR3 is 16 amino acids. Trimming shortened V by 1 base and J by 5 bases, and 15 bases separated the two germline ends.

J is TRBJ1-1 and V is TRBV6-5; 8 nucleotides align to TRBD1. The ends lost 5 bases at V and 7 bases at J; junction bases unmatched: 9. This CDR3 is built from 14 residues. The germline V gene has CDR1 MNHEY and CDR2 SVGAGI. In nucleotides, the CDR3 is TGTGCCAGCAGTGCGTCAGGGGGCAAGGGTGAAGCTTTCTTT. Translation gives CASSASGGKGEAFF.